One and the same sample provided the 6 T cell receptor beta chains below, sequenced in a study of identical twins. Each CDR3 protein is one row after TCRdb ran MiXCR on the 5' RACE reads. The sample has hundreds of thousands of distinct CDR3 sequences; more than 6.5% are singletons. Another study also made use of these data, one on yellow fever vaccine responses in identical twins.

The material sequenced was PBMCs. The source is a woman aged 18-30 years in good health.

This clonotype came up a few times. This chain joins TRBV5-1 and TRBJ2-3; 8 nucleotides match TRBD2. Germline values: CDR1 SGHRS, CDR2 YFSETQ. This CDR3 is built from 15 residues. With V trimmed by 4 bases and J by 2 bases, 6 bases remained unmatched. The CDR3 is CASSRGGGFTDTQYF. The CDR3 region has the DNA TGCGCCAGCAGCCGGGGGGGCGGATTCACAGATACGCAGTATTTT.

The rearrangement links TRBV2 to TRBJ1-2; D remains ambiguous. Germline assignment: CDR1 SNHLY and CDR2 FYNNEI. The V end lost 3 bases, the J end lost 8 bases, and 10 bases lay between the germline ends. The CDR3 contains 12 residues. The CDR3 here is CASSETGQGYTF. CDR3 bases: TGTGCCAGCAGTGAGACGGGCCAGGGCTACACCTTC. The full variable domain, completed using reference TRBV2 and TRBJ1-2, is EPEVTQTPSHQVTQMGQEVILRCVPISNHLYFYWYRQILGQKVEFLVSFYNNEISEKSEIFDDQFSVERPDGSNFTLKIRSTKLEDSAMYFCASSETGQGYTFGSGTRLTVV.

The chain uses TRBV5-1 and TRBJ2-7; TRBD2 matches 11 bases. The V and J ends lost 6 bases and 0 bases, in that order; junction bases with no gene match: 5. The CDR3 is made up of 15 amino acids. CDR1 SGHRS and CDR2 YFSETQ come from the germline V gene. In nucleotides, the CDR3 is TGCGCCAGCACTAGACTAGCGGGGACCTCCTACGAGCAGTACTTC. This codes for CASTRLAGTSYEQYF.

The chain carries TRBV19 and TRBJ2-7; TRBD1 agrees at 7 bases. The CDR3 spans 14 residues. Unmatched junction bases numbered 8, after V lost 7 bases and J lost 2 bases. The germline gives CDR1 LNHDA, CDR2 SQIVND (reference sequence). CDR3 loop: CASTARDSPYEQYF. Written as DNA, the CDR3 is TGTGCCAGTACCGCCCGGGACAGCCCCTACGAGCAGTACTTC.

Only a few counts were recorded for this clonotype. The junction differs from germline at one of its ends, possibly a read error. CDR3 nucleotide sequence: TGTGCCAGCAGTGAACTCGGTCTCGGAGCCTTC. This translates into CASSELGLGAF. The chain recombines TRBV2 with TRBJ1-2, with unresolved D. The CDR3 loop spans 11 amino acids. CDR1 is SNHLY, CDR2 FYNNEI, per germline.

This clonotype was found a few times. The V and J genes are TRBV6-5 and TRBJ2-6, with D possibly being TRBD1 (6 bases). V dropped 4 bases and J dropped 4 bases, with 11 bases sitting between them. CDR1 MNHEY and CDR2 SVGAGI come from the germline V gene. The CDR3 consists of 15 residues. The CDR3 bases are TGTGCCAGCAGTTCTTCCGGGACAGGGGCCAACGTCCTGACTTTC. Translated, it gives CASSSSGTGANVLTF.